These 9 T cell receptor beta chains were all obtained from the same sample, sequenced in a study of T cells in localized non-small cell lung cancer. Profiling relied on immunoSEQ multiplex PCR, and the TCRdb table lists in-frame clones only, not all of them. The sample has tens of thousands of clones, roughly 85% seen once; the top ten hold more than 5.5%. The source material was peripheral blood mononuclear cells, sampled before any cancer treatment. These TCRs come from an older male donor with stage II lung adenocarcinoma.

This rearrangement joins TRBV5-8 to TRBJ2-3; a weak D match, TRBD2 (6 bases). Germline CDR1 and CDR2: SGHTS and YDEGEE. The V and J ends lost 4 bases and 3 bases respectively, with 15 bases between them. The CDR3 extends over 15 amino acids. The chain's CDR3 is CASSPAGTWTDTQYF. In nucleotides, the CDR3 is TGTGCCAGCAGCCCGGCCGGGACTTGGACAGATACGCAGTATTTT.

V and J are TRBV2 and TRBJ1-2, with a tentative D call TRBD1 (5 bases). The CDR3 has 13 residues. Germline CDR1 SNHLY, CDR2 FYNNEI. V was trimmed by 6 bases and J by 6 bases, leaving 14 bases between them. CDR3 in amino acids: CASRDLGDHGYTF. The DNA of the CDR3 is TGTGCCAGCAGGGACCTCGGGGACCATGGCTACACCTTC.

This clone was picked up a small number of times. The chain links TRBV28 to TRBJ1-1, with unresolved D. The germline gives CDR1 MDHEN, CDR2 SYDVKM. Trimming shortened V by 5 bases and J by 8 bases, and 12 bases separated the two germline ends. The CDR3 sequence is 12 residues long. The CDR3: CASSLATREAFF. CDR3 sequence (DNA): TGTGCCAGCAGTCTTGCTACTAGGGAAGCTTTCTTT.

This chain joins TRBV7-2 and TRBJ2-1; TRBD2 might be the D (6 bases). CDR1 and CDR2 from the germline V gene are SGHTA and FQGNSA. V was shortened by 5 bases and J by 5 bases, with 19 bases between the two germline ends. The CDR3 has 16 amino acids. CDR3 sequence (DNA): TGTGCCAGCAGCCCCCGGGGGTCCGCGAGGGACAATGAGCAGTTCTTC. This encodes CASSPRGSARDNEQFF.

The chain employs TRBV7-6 and TRBJ2-1, with a possible D match to TRBD2 (6 bases). The germline gives CDR1 SGHVS, CDR2 FNYEAQ. V dropped 2 bases and J dropped 6 bases, with 14 bases sitting between them. CDR3 length equals 15 residues. The DNA of the CDR3 is TGTGCCAGCAGCTTACTCGGGGAGGATTCCAATGAGCAGTTCTTC. It encodes CASSLLGEDSNEQFF.

This clone was found once. The chain is built from TRBV19 and TRBJ2-1, with D perhaps TRBD2 (6 bases). The CDR3 sequence is 15 residues long. In germline, CDR1 is LNHDA, CDR2 SQIVND (reference sequence). Trimming took off 10 bases at V and 3 bases at J, with 19 bases between the two ends. The CDR3 protein is CAKLRDCIHYNEQFF. Here the CDR3 DNA reads TGTGCCAAGCTCCGGGACTGCATCCACTACAATGAGCAGTTCTTC.

In this sample, this clone turned up once. The genes are TRBV6-1 and TRBJ1-5; weak D call: TRBD1 (5 bases). V was trimmed by 2 bases and J by 9 bases, leaving 17 bases between them. CDR1 and CDR2 from the germline V gene are MNHNS and SASEGT. The CDR3 runs 15 residues. The CDR3: CASSESRAATGPQHF. The CDR3 DNA is TGTGCCAGCAGTGAATCCAGGGCGGCAACAGGGCCCCAGCATTTT.

V gene TRBV4-1 combines with J gene TRBJ2-1, with unresolved D. Trimming shortened V by 3 bases and J by 6 bases, and 9 bases separated the two germline ends. Germline V gene sequence: CDR1 MGHRA, CDR2 YSYEKL. CDR3 length: 13 amino acids. The CDR3 DNA follows: TGCGCCAGCAGCCAGGAGTGGGGCAATGAGCAGTTCTTC. This sequence encodes CASSQEWGNEQFF.

The chain combines TRBV6-1 with TRBJ1-1; tentatively, D is TRBD1 (6 bases). Trimming took 6 bases from V and 1 from J, leaving 9 bases between them. CDR1 MNHNS and CDR2 SASEGT come from the germline V gene. CDR3 length: 13 residues. This CDR3 is CASSQQGNTEAFF. CDR3 DNA: TGTGCCAGCAGCCAACAGGGGAACACTGAAGCTTTCTTT.